The 8 T cell receptor beta chains presented below share a single source sample, sequenced in a study of blood T cell repertoires in COVID-19. The data were produced by immunoSEQ multiplex PCR, yet TCRdb's version contains in-frame clones alone and is incomplete. The table has approximately 85,000 clones, approximately 78% seen once. The sequenced sample consisted of peripheral blood. The source of these receptors is a human donor in a cohort sampled during active COVID-19.

The chain has TRBV18 and TRBJ2-5; D perhaps matches TRBD2 (6 bases). The CDR3 consists of 17 residues. Germline V lookup: CDR1 KGHSH, CDR2 LQKENI. V was clipped by 0 bases and J by 5 bases, with 19 bases between them. In DNA, the CDR3 is TGTGCCAGCTCACCACCAGCCTTGCGGGGCCCGGGGGAGACCCAGTACTTC. Encoded protein: CASSPPALRGPGETQYF.

The chain is built from TRBV6-2 or TRBV6-3 and TRBJ1-1; the match to TRBD1 covers 8 bases. The V segment lost 2 bases and the J segment 0 bases; nucleotides outside the gene matches: 5. CDR1 is MNHEY, CDR2 SVGEGT, per germline. The CDR3 sequence is 16 residues long. The CDR3, as DNA: TGTGCCAGCAGTTACGCCCGGGGACAGGTGAACACTGAAGCTTTCTTT. It codes for CASSYARGQVNTEAFF.

The rearrangement links TRBV11-2 to TRBJ1-4, with a weak D call TRBD1 (5 bases). The CDR3 length is 14 residues. Germline CDR1 is SGHAT and CDR2 is FQNNGV. With 1 base removed from V and 8 bases from J, the gap between germline ends came to 11 bases. The CDR3 DNA follows: TGTGCCAGCAGCTTAGTGGGGGGGAGAGAAAAACTGTTTTTT. This translates into CASSLVGGREKLFF.

This clone was detected only a few times. The chain combines TRBV5-6 with TRBJ1-6; TRBD1 agrees at 8 bases. Losses at the gene ends were 3 bases for V and 9 bases for J; bases not matched to a gene: 5. The CDR3 has 14 residues. The germline gives CDR1 SGHDT, CDR2 YYEEEE. The CDR3 reads CASSSRTGSSPLHF. CDR3 nucleotide sequence: TGTGCCAGCAGCTCCAGGACAGGGAGTTCACCCCTCCACTTT.

The chain recombines TRBV11-3 with TRBJ2-2; a possible D gene is TRBD1 (6 bases). The V and J ends lost 3 bases and 0 bases respectively, with 17 bases between them. The germline gives CDR1 SGHNT, CDR2 YENEEA. The CDR3 is 18 residues long. CDR3 sequence: CASSLTGPFFSNTGELFF. The CDR3, as DNA: TGTGCCAGCAGCTTGACAGGCCCTTTTTTTTCGAACACCGGGGAGCTGTTTTTT.

This clone was observed a few times. The chain combines TRBV18 with TRBJ2-3; tentatively, D is TRBD2 (6 bases). The CDR3 spans 15 residues. Trimming took 2 bases from V and 4 from J, leaving 13 bases between them. The germline CDR1 and CDR2 sequences are KGHSH and LQKENI. Here the CDR3 reads CASSPVTAGADTQYF. The CDR3 DNA follows: TGTGCCAGCTCACCAGTGACAGCGGGTGCAGATACGCAGTATTTT. Drawing the rest from reference TRBV18 and TRBJ2-3, the complete variable domain is NAGVMQNPRHLVRRRGQEARLRCSPMKGHSHVYWYRQLPEEGLKFMVYLQKENIIDESGMPKERFSAEFPKEGPSILRIQQVVRGDSAAYFCASSPVTAGADTQYFGPGTRLTVL.

This clone was seen only once. This rearrangement joins TRBV20-1 to TRBJ2-1; 9 bases are shared with TRBD1. Trimming at V came to 3 bases and at J to 1 base, leaving 10 bases not matched to a gene. The CDR3 totals 17 residues. CDR1 and CDR2 (germline): DFQATT, SNEGSKA (reference sequence). Written as DNA, the CDR3 is TGCAGTGCTAGTCCGGCATTCGGACAGGGGTCCTACAATGAGCAGTTCTTC. Protein sequence: CSASPAFGQGSYNEQFF.

The chain couples TRBV7-2 to TRBJ2-7, with D possibly being TRBD1 (5 bases). The germline V gene encodes CDR1 SGHTA and CDR2 FQGNSA. This CDR3 spans 14 amino acids. V dropped 4 bases and J dropped 2 bases, with 12 bases sitting between them. As DNA, the CDR3 is TGTGCCAGCAGCTCTCTTGACAGCACCTACGAGCAGTACTTC. This codes for CASSSLDSTYEQYF.